This T cell receptor (beta chain) comes out of a study of tumor-infiltrating lymphocytes in oesophageal squamous cell carcinoma. The CDR3 extends over 13 amino acids. The V end lost 4 bases, the J end lost 7 bases, and 11 bases lay between the germline ends. Germline V gene lookup returns CDR1 ENHRY and CDR2 SYGVKD. TCRdb redid the calling of the PCR reads with MiXCR, one entry per CDR3 protein. This table holds about 13,000 distinct CDR3 sequences, 45% to 60% found once. The genes are TRBV10-3 and TRBJ2-1; D might be TRBD2 (6 bases). Sequencing used blood. This receptor was obtained from a female donor with esophageal squamous cell carcinoma. The CDR3 DNA is TGTGCCATCAGTGTGGACCGGGAGAATGAGCAGTTCTTC. Amino acids: CAISVDRENEQFF.